This T cell receptor (beta chain) was sequenced for a study of kidney transplant recipient with SARS-CoV-2 infection. The CDR3 sequence is 17 residues long. The ends lost 8 bases at V and 4 bases at J; junction bases unmatched: 17. Germline V CDR1 and CDR2: MDHEN, SYDVKM. TCRdb re-called the reads with MiXCR, one entry per CDR3 protein. Among approximately 250,000 distinct CDR3 sequences listed, around 30% were seen once. This sequence was found in a male patient between 25 and 39 years old who had COVID-19 and was a kidney transplant recipient. Some T cells may arise from the graft donor. Sequenced material: a blood sample, taken at baseline and on day 111 from a kidney transplant recipient. The chain joins TRBV28 to TRBJ2-1; TRBD2 matches 7 bases. The CDR3 reads CASSPGGIAGQYNEQFF. The CDR3 DNA reads TGTGCCAGCTCGCCGGGTGGGATAGCGGGTCAATACAATGAGCAGTTCTTC. The full variable domain, with the rest looked up from reference TRBV28 and TRBJ2-1, is DVKVTQSSRYLVKRTGEKVFLECVQDMDHENMFWYRQDPGLGLRLIYFSYDVKMKEKGDIPEGYSVSREKKERFSLILESASTNQTSMYLCASSPGGIAGQYNEQFFGPGTRLTVL.